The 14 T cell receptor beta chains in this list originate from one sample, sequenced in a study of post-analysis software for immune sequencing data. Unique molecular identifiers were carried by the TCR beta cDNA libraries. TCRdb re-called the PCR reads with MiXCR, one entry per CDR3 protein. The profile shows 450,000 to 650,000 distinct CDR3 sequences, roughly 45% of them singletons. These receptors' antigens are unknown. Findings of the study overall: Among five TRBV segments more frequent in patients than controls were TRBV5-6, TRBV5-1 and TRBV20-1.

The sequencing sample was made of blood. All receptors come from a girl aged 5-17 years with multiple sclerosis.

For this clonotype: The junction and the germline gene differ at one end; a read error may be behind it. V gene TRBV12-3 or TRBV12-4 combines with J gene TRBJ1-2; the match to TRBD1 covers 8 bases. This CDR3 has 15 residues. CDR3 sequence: CTSNVNRQGTAGYTF. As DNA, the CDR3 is TGTACCAGCAACGTGAACAGACAGGGGACCGCTGGCTACACCTTC.

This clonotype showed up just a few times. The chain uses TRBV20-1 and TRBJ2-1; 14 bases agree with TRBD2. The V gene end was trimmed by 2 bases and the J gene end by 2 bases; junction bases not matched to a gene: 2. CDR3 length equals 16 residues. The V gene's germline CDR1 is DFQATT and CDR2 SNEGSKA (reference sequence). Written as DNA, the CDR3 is TGCAGTGCTAGACCGACTAGCGGGAGGGCCTACAATGAGCAGTTCTTC. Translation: CSARPTSGRAYNEQFF.

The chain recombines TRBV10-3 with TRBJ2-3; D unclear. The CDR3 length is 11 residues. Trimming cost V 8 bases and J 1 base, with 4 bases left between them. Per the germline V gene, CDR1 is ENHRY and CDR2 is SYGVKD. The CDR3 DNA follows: TGTGCCATCGGGGGCACAGATACGCAGTATTTT. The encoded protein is CAIGGTDTQYF.

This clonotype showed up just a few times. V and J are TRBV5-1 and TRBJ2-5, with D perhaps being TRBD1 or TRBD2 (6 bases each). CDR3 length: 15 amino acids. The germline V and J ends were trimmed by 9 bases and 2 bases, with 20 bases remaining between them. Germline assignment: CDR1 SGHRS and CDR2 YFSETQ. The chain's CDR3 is CATTEGGIGQETQYF. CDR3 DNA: TGCGCCACCACCGAGGGGGGCATCGGTCAAGAGACCCAGTACTTC. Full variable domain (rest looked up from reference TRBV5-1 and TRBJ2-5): KAGVTQTPRYLIKTRGQQVTLSCSPISGHRSVSWYQQTPGQGLQFLFEYFSETQRNKGNFPGRFSGRQFSNSRSEMNVSTLELGDSALYLCATTEGGIGQETQYFGPGTRLLVL.

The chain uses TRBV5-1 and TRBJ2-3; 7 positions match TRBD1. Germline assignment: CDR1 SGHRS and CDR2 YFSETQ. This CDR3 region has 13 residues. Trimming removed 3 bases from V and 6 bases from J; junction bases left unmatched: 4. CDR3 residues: CASSYGQEDTQYF. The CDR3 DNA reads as TGCGCCAGCAGCTACGGACAGGAGGATACGCAGTATTTT.

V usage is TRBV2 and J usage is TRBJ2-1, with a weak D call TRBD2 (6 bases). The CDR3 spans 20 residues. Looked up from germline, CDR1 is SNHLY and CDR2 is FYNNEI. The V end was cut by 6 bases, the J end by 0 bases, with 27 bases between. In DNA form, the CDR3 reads TGTGCCAGCAGGGGCGCGGGGTTTGAGGATCTAGCTAGCTCCTACAATGAGCAGTTCTTC. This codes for CASRGAGFEDLASSYNEQFF. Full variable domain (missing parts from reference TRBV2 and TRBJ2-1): EPEVTQTPSHQVTQMGQEVILRCVPISNHLYFYWYRQILGQKVEFLVSFYNNEISEKSEIFDDQFSVERPDGSNFTLKIRSTKLEDSAMYFCASRGAGFEDLASSYNEQFFGPGTRLTVL.

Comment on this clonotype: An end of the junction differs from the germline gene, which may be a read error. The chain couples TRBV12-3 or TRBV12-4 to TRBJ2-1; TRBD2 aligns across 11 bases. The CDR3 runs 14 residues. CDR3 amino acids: CASSVAGGLSEQFF. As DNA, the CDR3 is TGTGCCAGCAGTGTAGCGGGAGGGCTCTCTGAGCAGTTCTTC.

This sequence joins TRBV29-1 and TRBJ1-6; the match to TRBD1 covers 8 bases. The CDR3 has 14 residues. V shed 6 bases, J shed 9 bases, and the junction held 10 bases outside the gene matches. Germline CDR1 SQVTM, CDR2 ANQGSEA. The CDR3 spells CSVLTGGQSSPLHF. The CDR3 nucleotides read TGCAGCGTCCTAACAGGGGGACAAAGTTCACCCCTCCACTTT.

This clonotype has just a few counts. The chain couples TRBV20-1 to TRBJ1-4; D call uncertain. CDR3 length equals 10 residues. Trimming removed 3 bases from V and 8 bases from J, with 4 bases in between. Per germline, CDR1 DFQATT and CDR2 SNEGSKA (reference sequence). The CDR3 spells CSARDEKLFF. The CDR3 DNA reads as TGCAGTGCTAGGGACGAAAAACTGTTTTTT.

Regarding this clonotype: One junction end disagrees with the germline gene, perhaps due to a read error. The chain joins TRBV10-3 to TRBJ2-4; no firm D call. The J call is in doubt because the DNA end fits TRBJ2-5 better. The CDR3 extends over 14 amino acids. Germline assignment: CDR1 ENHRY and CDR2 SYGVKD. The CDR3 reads CAVSEWADQETQYF. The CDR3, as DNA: TGTGCCGTCAGTGAATGGGCGGACCAAGAGACCCAGTACTTC.

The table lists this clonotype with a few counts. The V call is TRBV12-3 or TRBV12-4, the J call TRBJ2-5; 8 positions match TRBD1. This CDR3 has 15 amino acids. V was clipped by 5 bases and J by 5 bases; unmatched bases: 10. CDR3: CASSPEERDRETQYF. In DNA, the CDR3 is TGTGCCAGCAGTCCTGAGGAACGGGACAGGGAGACCCAGTACTTC.

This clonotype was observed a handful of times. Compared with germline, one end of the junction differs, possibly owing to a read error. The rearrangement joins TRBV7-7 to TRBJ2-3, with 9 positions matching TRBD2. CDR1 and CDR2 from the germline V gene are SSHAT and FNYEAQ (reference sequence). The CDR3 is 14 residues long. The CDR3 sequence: CASSLAGAPDTQYF. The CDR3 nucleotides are TGTGCTAGCAGCTTAGCGGGAGCACCAGATACGCAGTATTTT.

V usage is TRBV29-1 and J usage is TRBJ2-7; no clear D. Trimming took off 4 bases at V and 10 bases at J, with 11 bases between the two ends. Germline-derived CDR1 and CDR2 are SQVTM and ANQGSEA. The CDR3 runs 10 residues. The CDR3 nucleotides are TGCAGCGTTGTAGGCGAGACCCAGTACGTC. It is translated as CSVVGETQYV.

The CDR3: CASSGTMRLAIPNEQFF. The CDR3, as DNA: TGTGCCAGCAGTGGTACCATGCGACTAGCGATTCCCAATGAGCAGTTCTTC. The chain is built from TRBV6-1 and TRBJ2-1; 8 nucleotides match TRBD2. Germline CDR1 reads MNHNS; CDR2 reads SASEGT. The junction had 14 bases not matched to a gene; V was cut back by 4 bases and J by 6 bases. CDR3 length equals 17 residues.